By frequency in the sample, the clone carrying this TCR beta chain is medium-sized (0.01 to 0.1%). Its specificity is not known. Trimming removed 5 bases at V and 1 base at J, with 11 bases between. The CDR3 runs 14 residues. CDR1 and CDR2 from the germline V gene are SEHNR and FQNEAQ (reference sequence). These data belong to a study of CD8 T cells in ankylosing spondylitis. It was by quantitative 5'-RACE with molecular barcodes that TCR beta libraries were made. TCRdb reanalysed the 5' RACE reads using MiXCR and keeps one entry per CDR3 protein. The sample holds 220,000 or so distinct CDR3 sequences, 15% to 20% seen once. The study's findings and limits: Disease-associated clones were CD8+ and fairly uncommon in peripheral blood. Made up of fewer than ten highly homologous variants, a TCR beta motif appeared characteristic of ankylosing spondylitis blood. Reportedly, disease-linked clones are significantly enriched in ankylosing spondylitis patients' matched synovial fluid. Prior literature has documented some motif variants in synovial fluid and blood from reactive arthritis.

This chain connects TRBV7-9 to TRBJ1-1, with D possibly being TRBD1 (5 bases). The source is a male donor with ankylosing spondylitis. Sample: blood, either unsorted or a sorted T cell fraction (not recorded which). The CDR3: CASSQPGGNTEAFF. As DNA, the CDR3 is TGTGCCAGCAGCCAGCCCGGGGGGAACACTGAAGCTTTCTTT.